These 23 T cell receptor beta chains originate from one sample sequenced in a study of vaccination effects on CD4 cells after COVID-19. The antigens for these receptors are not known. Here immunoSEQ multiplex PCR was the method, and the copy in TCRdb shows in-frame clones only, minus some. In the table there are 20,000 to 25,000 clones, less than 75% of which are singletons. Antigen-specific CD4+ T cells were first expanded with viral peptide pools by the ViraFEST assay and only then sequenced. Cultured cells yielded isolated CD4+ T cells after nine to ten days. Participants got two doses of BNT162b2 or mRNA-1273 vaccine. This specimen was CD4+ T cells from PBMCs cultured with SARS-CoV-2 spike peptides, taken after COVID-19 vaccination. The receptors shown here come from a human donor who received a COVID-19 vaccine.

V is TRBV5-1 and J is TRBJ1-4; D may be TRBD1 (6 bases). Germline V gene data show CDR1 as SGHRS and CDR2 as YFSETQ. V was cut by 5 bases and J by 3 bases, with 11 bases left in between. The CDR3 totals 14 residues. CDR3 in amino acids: CASRPGQPNEKLFF. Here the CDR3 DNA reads TGCGCCAGCAGACCCGGACAGCCTAATGAAAAACTGTTTTTT.

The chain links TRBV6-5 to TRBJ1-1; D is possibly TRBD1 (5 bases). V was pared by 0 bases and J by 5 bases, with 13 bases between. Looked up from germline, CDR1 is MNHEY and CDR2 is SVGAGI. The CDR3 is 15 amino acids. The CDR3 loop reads CASSYSIGGGTEAFF. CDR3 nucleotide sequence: TGTGCCAGCAGTTACTCGATCGGGGGGGGGACTGAAGCTTTCTTT.

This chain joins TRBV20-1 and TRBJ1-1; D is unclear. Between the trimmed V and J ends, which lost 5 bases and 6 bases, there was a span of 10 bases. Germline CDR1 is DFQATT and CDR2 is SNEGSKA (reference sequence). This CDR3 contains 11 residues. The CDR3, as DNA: TGCAGTGCTGAACCATCCGCTGAAGCTTTCTTT. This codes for CSAEPSAEAFF.

CDR3 amino acids: CASTPTGFSSYEQYF. The CDR3 bases are TGTGCCAGCACCCCAACGGGGTTCAGCTCCTACGAGCAGTACTTC. This chain uses TRBV6-5 with TRBJ2-7; perhaps TRBD2 as D (5 bases). Germline CDR1 and CDR2: MNHEY and SVGAGI. The CDR3 extends over 15 amino acids. The V end was cut by 7 bases, the J end by 0 bases, with 16 bases between.

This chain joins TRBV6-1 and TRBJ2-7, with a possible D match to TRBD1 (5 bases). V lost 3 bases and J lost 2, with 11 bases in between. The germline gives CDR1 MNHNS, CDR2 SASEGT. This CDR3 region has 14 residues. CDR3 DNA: TGTGCCAGCAGTGAGGGCAGGGTTGCCTACGAGCAGTACTTC. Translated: CASSEGRVAYEQYF.

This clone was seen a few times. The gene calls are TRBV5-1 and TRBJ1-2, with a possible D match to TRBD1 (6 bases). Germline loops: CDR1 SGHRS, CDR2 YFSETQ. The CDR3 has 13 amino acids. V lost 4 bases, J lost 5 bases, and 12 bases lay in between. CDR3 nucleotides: TGCGCCAGCAGCGTGACAGGTGAGTATGGCTACACCTTC. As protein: CASSVTGEYGYTF.

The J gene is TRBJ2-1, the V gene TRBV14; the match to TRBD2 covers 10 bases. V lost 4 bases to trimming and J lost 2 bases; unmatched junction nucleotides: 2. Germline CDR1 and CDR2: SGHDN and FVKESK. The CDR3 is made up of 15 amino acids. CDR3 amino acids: CASSLLAGAYNEQFF. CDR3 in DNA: TGTGCCAGCAGCCTCCTAGCGGGGGCCTACAATGAGCAGTTCTTC.

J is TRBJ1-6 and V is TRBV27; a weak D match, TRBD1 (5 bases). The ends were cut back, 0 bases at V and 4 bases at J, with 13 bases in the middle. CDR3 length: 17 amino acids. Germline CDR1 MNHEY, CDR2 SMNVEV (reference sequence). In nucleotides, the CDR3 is TGTGCCAGCAGTTTATCTCGGGGGGTCAGGTATAATTCACCCCTCCACTTT. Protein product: CASSLSRGVRYNSPLHF.

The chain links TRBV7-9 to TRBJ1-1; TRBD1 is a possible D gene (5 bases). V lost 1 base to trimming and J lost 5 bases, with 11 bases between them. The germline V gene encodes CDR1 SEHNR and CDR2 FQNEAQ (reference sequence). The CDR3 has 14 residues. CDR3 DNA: TGTGCCAGCAGCTTAGGGGGCGCGGATACTGAAGCTTTCTTT. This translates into CASSLGGADTEAFF.

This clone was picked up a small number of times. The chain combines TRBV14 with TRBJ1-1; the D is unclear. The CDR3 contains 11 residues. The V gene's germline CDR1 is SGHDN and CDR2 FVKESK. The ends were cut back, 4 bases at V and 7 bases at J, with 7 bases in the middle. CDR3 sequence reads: CASSPTVEAFF. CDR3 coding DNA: TGTGCCAGCAGCCCGACGGTTGAAGCTTTCTTT. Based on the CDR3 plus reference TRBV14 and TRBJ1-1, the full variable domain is EAGVTQFPSHSVIEKGQTVTLRCDPISGHDNLYWYRRVMGKEIKFLLHFVKESKQDESGMPNNRFLAERTGGTYSTLKVQPAELEDSGVYFCASSPTVEAFFGQGTRLTVV.

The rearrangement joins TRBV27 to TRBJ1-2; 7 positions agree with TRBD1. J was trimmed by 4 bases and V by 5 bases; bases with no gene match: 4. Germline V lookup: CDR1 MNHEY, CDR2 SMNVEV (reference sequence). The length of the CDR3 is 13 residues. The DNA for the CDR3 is TGTGCCAGCAGTCGGGACAGCTTCTATGGCTACACCTTC. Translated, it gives CASSRDSFYGYTF.

For the CDR3, the DNA is TGTGCCAGCAGCTTAGCGGGGCAGGCCTATGGCTACACCTTC. Protein sequence: CASSLAGQAYGYTF. The rearrangement links TRBV7-8 to TRBJ1-2; the D gene is possibly TRBD1 (5 bases). V was pared by 0 bases and J by 4 bases, with 9 bases between. The CDR3 is made up of 14 amino acids. Germline CDR1 is SGHVS and CDR2 is FQNEAQ.

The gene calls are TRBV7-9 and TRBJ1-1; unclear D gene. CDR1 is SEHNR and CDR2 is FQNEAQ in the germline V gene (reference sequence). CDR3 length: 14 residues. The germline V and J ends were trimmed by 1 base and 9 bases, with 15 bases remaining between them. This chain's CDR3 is CASSLDGPGVKAFF. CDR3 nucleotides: TGTGCCAGCAGCTTAGACGGACCGGGAGTCAAAGCTTTCTTT. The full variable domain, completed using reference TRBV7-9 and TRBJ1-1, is DTGVSQNPRHKITKRGQNVTFRCDPISEHNRLYWYRQTLGQGPEFLTYFQNEAQLEKSRLLSDRFSAERPKGSFSTLEIQRTEQGDSAMYLCASSLDGPGVKAFFGQGTRLTVV.

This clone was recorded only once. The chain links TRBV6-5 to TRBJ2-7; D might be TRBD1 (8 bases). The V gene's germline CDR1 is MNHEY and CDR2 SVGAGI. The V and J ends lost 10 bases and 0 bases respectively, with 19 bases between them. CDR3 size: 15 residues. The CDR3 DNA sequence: TGTGCCACCGTCTCACAGGGGGGGAGCTCCTACGAGCAGTACTTC. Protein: CATVSQGGSSYEQYF.

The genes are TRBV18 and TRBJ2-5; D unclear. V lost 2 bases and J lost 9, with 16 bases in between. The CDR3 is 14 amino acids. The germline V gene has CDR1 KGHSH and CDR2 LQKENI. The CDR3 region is CASSPDGFLSAQYF. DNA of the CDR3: TGTGCCAGCTCACCAGACGGCTTCCTTTCGGCCCAGTACTTC. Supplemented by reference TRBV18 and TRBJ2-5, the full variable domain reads NAGVMQNPRHLVRRRGQEARLRCSPMKGHSHVYWYRQLPEEGLKFMVYLQKENIIDESGMPKERFSAEFPKEGPSILRIQQVVRGDSAAYFCASSPDGFLSAQYFGPGTRLLVL.

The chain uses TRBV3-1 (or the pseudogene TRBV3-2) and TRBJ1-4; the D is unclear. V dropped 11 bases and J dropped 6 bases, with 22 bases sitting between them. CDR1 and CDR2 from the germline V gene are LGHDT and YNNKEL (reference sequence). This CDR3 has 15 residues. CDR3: CAASRKGFGDEKLFF. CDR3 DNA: TGTGCCGCCAGCCGGAAGGGATTTGGTGATGAAAAACTGTTTTTT.

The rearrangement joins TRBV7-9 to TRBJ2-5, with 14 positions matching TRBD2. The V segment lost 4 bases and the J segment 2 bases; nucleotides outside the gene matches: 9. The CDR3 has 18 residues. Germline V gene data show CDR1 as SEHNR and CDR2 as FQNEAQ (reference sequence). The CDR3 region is CASSSGLAGALNQETQYF. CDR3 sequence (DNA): TGTGCCAGCAGCTCGGGACTAGCGGGGGCCTTAAATCAAGAGACCCAGTACTTC.

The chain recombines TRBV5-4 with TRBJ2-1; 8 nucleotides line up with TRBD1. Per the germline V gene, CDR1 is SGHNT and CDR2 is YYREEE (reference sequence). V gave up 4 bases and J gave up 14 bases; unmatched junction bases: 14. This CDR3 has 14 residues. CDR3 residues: CASSPTYSQGGEFF. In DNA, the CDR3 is TGTGCCAGCAGCCCGACGTACTCACAGGGGGGCGAGTTCTTC.

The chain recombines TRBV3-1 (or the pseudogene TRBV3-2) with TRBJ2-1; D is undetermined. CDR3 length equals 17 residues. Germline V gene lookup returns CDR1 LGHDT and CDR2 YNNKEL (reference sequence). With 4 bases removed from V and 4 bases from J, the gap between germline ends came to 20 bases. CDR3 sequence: CASSPMRTAYLYNEQFF. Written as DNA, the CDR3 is TGTGCCAGCAGCCCCATGAGGACGGCCTATCTATACAATGAGCAGTTCTTC.

This CDR3 is CASSPRLAGSSDEQFF. CDR3 nucleotides: TGTGCCAGCAGCCCTAGACTAGCGGGGAGTAGCGATGAGCAGTTCTTC. The gene calls are TRBV5-4 and TRBJ2-1; the match to TRBD2 covers 11 bases. J was trimmed by 8 bases and V by 4 bases; bases with no gene match: 11. The length of the CDR3 is 16 residues. Germline V gene data show CDR1 as SGHNT and CDR2 as YYREEE (reference sequence).

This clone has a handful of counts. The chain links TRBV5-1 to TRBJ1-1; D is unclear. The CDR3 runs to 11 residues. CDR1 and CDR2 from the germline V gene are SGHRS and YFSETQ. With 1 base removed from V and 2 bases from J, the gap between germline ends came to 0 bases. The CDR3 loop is CASSLNTEAFF. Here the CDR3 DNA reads TGCGCCAGCAGCTTGAACACTGAAGCTTTCTTT.

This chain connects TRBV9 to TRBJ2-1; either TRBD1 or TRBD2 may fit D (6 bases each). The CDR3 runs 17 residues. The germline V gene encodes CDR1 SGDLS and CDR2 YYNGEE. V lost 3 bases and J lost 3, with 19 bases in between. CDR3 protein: CASSAGARMGGYNEQFF. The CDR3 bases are TGTGCCAGCAGCGCGGGGGCCCGGATGGGAGGCTACAATGAGCAGTTCTTC.

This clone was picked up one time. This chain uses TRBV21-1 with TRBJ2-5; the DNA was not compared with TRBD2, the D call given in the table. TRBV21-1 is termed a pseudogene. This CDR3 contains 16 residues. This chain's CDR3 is CASSKVGLAVQETQYF. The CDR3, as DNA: TGTGCCAGCAGCAAAGTGGGACTAGCGGTACAAGAGACCCAGTACTTC.